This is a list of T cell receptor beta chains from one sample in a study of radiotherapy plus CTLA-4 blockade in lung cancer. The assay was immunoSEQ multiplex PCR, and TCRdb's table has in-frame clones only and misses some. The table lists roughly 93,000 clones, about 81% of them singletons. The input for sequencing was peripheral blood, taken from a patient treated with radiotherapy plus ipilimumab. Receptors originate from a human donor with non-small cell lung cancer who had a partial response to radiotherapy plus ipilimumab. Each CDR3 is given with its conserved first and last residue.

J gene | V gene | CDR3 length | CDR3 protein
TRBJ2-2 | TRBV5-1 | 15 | CASSLEGQVAGELFF
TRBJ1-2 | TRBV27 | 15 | CASSRVGQVHYGYTF
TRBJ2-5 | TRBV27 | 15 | CASSLSGTAQETQYF
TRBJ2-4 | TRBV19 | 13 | CASSMEAGRPQYF
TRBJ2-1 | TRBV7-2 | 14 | CASSQRRGYNEQFF
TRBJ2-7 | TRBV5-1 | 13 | CASGTTSTGEQYF
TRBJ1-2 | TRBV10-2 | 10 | CASIGDGYTF
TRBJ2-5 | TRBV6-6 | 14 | CASSYGRGQETQYF
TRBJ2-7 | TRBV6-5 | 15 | CASSYLSQGAYEQYF
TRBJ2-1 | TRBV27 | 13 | CASRQRRGNEQFF
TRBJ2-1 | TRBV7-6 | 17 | CASSLAVAGASYNEQFF
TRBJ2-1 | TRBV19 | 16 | CASRGQGRVRYNEQFF
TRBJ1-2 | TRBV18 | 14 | CASSPDKPNYGYTF
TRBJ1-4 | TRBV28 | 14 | CASSRLKGNEKLFF
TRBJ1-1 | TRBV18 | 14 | CASSYRVSNTEAFF
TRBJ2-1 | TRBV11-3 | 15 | CASSASGSVHNEQFF
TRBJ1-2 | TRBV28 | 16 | CASGAGTGVEWSGYTF
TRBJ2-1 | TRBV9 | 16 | CASSDQGLAGYNEQFF
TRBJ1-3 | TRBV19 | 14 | CASRDSHSGNTIYF
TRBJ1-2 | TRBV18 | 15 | CASSPSDRESYGYTF
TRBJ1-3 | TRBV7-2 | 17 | CASPNTTGAFSGNTIYF